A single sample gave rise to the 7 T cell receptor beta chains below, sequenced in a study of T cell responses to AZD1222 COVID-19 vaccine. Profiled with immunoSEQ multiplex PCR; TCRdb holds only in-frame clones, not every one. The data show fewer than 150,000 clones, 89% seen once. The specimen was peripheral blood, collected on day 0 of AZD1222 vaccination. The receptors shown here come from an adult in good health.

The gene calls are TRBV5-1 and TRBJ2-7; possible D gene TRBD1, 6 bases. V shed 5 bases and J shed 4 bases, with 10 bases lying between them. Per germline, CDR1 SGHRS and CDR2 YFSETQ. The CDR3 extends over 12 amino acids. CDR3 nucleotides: TGCGCCAGCAGTCCTGACAGGTACGAGCAGTACTTC. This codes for CASSPDRYEQYF.

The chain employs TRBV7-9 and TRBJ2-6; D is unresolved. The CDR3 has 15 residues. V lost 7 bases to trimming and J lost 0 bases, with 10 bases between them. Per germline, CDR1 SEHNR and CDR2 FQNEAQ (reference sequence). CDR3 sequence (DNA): TGTGCCAGCACCTACAGTCTCTCTGGGGCCAACGTCCTGACTTTC. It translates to CASTYSLSGANVLTF.

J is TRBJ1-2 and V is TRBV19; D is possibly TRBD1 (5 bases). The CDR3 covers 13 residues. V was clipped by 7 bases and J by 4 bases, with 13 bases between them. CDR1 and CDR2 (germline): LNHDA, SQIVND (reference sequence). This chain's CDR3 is CASTEAGFYGYTF. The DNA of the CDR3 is TGTGCCAGTACCGAGGCAGGGTTCTATGGCTACACCTTC.

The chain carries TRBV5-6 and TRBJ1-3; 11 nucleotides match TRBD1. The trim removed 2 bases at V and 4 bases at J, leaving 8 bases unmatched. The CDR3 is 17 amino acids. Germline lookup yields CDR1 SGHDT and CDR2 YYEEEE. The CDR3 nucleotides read TGTGCCAGCAGCTTATCCGGGACAGGGGGTGCAGGAAACACCATATATTTT. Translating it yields CASSLSGTGGAGNTIYF.

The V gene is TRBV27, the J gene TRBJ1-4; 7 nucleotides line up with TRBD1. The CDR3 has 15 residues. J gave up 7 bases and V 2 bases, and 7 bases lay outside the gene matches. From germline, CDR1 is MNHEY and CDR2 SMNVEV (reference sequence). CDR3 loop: CASSLMTGIREKLFF. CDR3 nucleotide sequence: TGTGCCAGCAGTTTAATGACAGGGATTCGTGAAAAACTGTTTTTT.

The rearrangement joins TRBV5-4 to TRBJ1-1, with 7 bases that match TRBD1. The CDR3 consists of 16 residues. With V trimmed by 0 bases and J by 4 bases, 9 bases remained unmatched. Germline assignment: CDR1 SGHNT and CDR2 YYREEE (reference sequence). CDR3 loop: CASSLVNAGTVTEAFF. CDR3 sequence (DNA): TGTGCCAGCAGCTTGGTTAACGCTGGGACAGTCACTGAAGCTTTCTTT.

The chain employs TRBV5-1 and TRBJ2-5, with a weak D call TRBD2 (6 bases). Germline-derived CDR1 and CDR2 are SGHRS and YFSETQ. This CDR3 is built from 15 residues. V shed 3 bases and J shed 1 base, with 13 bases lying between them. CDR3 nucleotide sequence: TGCGCCAGCAGCTCGACTAGACTGGTCCAAGAGACCCAGTACTTC. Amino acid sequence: CASSSTRLVQETQYF.